This T cell receptor beta chain was sequenced for a study of blood T cell repertoires in COVID-19. Across the whole study: In each case, the material was cDNA or gDNA derived from T cells, B-cell-depleted T cells, or PBMCs.

Data came from immunoSEQ multiplex PCR; TCRdb stores just in-frame clones and leaves some out. The sample consists of roughly 670,000 clones, over 80% of them appearing once. This CDR3 has 13 residues. With V trimmed by 4 bases and J by 7 bases, 3 bases remained unmatched. Germline V gives CDR1 SGHTS, CDR2 YDEGEE. This TCR came from a woman aged 18 to 35 with acute or convalescent COVID-19. The sequenced sample was peripheral blood. The chain recombines TRBV5-8 with TRBJ2-1; 9 bases match TRBD1. This chain's CDR3 is CASSIDRGNEQFF. CDR3 sequence (DNA): TGTGCCAGCAGCATTGACAGGGGGAATGAGCAGTTCTTC.